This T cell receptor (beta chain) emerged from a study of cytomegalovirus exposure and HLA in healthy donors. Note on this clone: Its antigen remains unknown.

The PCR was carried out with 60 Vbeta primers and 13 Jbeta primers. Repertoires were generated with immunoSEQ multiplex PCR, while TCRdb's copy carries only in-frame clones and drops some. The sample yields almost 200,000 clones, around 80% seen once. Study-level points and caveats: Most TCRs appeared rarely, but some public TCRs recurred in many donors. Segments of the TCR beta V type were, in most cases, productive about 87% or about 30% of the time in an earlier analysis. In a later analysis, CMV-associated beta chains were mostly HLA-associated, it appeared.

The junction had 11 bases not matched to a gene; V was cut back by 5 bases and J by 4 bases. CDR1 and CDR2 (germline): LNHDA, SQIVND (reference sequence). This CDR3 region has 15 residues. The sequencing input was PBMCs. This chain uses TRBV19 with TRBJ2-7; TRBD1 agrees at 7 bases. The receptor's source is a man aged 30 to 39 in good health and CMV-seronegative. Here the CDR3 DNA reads TGTGCCAGTAGTTTCCAAAAGGGGGCTTTTTACGAGCAGTACTTC. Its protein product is CASSFQKGAFYEQYF.